This T cell receptor beta chain was documented in a study of cytomegalovirus exposure and HLA in healthy donors. With respect to this clone: Its specificity is not known.

Germline V lookup: CDR1 SGHNT, CDR2 YENEEA. Deletions cut 4 bases from V and 5 bases from J, with 8 bases between. The CDR3 has 13 residues. Vbeta (60) and Jbeta (13) primers were used in the PCR. Here immunoSEQ multiplex PCR was the method, and the copy in TCRdb shows in-frame clones only, minus some. Of about 98,000 clones listed, about 81% are singletons. Those who donated were healthy bone marrow donors. Findings of the study overall: In a later analysis, specific HLA alleles were associated with 15,000 to 20,000 TCR beta sequences at a 0.05 false discovery rate. One variant, a missense change in DCLRE1C, was linked in a later analysis to TCR beta V- and J-gene trimming. Within a later analysis, the majority of CMV-associated TCR beta chains appeared HLA-restricted.

V usage is TRBV11-3 and J usage is TRBJ2-2; tentative D call: TRBD1 (6 bases). The TCR originated in a man between 40 and 49 years old in good health and CMV-seronegative. The sample comprised PBMCs. The CDR3 loop is CASSWDTTGELFF. In nucleotides, the CDR3 is TGTGCCAGCAGCTGGGACACGACCGGGGAGCTGTTTTTT.